These 23 T cell receptor beta chains were all obtained from the same sample, sequenced in a study of response to subunit inactivated influenza vaccine. One entry per CDR3 protein, called by TCRdb with MiXCR from the RT-PCR reads. The table shows 600,000 to 850,000 distinct CDR3 sequences, with 11% to 15% occurring only once. The sequenced sample was PBMCs from blood, obtained 14 to 15 days before vaccination. The receptors were gathered from a man aged 45-60 years who received an inactivated influenza vaccine.

This clonotype was counted many times. The chain combines TRBV6-5 with TRBJ1-5; 7 bases line up with TRBD1. The CDR3 has 16 residues. V shed 2 bases and J 7 bases; nucleotides not matched to a gene: 11. Germline CDR1 and CDR2: MNHEY and SVGAGI. The CDR3 reads CASSYKGQAGGQPQHF. CDR3 DNA sequence: TGTGCCAGCAGTTACAAAGGACAGGCAGGAGGGCAGCCCCAGCATTTT.

Turning to this clonotype: A clone one base away is much larger, so this may be a read error. The gene calls are TRBV28 and TRBJ1-6, with D maybe TRBD1 (6 bases). CDR1 is MDHEN, CDR2 SYDVKM, per germline. This CDR3 is built from 17 residues. CDR3 sequence reads: CASTDRAGAMRNLPLHF. CDR3 in DNA: TGTGCCAGCACCGATCGCGCAGGGGCGATGAGGAATTTACCCCTCCACTTT.

This clonotype has just a few counts. The chain recombines TRBV11-2 with TRBJ2-3, with 10 positions matching TRBD2. J lost 3 bases, V lost 3 bases, and 3 bases had no gene match. CDR3 length: 15 residues. CDR1 and CDR2 (germline): SGHAT, FQNNGV. For the CDR3, the DNA is TGTGCCAGCAGCTTTCAAGCGGGAGGGACAGATACGCAGTATTTT. It encodes CASSFQAGGTDTQYF. The whole variable domain, remainder taken from reference TRBV11-2 and TRBJ2-3, is EAGVAQSPRYKIIEKRQSVAFWCNPISGHATLYWYQQILGQGPKLLIQFQNNGVVDDSQLPKDRFSAERLKGVDSTLKIQPAKLEDSAVYLCASSFQAGGTDTQYFGPGTRLTVL.

This clonotype was recorded only once. The DNA for the CDR3 is TGTGCCAGCAGCCGATACCGGGACAGGGAAGAGACCCAGTACTTC. This codes for CASSRYRDREETQYF. The J gene is TRBJ2-5, the V gene TRBV7-2, with 9 bases fitting TRBD1. The CDR3 has 15 amino acids. The V and J ends lost 5 bases and 3 bases, in that order; junction bases with no gene match: 7. Germline V gene lookup returns CDR1 SGHTA and CDR2 FQGNSA.

This clonotype was counted only a few times. The V and J genes are TRBV12-5 and TRBJ2-1; either TRBD1 or TRBD2 may fit D (6 bases each). The CDR3 spans 18 residues. Trimming cost V 0 bases and J 3 bases, with 18 bases left between them. Germline CDR1 LGHNT, CDR2 FRNRAP. CDR3 sequence: CASGLVPPGASGYNEQFF. The CDR3 nucleotides read TGTGCTAGTGGTTTGGTACCTCCGGGGGCCTCTGGCTACAATGAGCAGTTCTTC.

The rearrangement uses TRBV12-3 or TRBV12-4 and TRBJ1-5, with TRBD1 as a possible D gene (6 bases). CDR3 length equals 14 residues. V gave up 2 bases and J gave up 4 bases, with 9 bases separating them. The CDR3 DNA is TGTGCCAGCAGTTTACCCAGGGGAAATCAGCCCCAGCATTTT. It specifies CASSLPRGNQPQHF.

This clonotype was counted ten times or more. The chain combines TRBV6-2 or TRBV6-3 with TRBJ2-1; TRBD2 agrees at 10 bases. This CDR3 is built from 15 residues. Per germline, CDR1 MNHEY and CDR2 SVGEGT. The trim removed 2 bases at V and 7 bases at J, leaving 5 bases unmatched. In DNA form, the CDR3 reads TGTGCCAGCAGTTACCCGGCTAGCGGGAGAAATGAGCAGTTCTTC. This encodes CASSYPASGRNEQFF.

This clonotype occurred a few times. This chain uses TRBV2 with TRBJ1-6; TRBD1 agrees at 7 bases. Germline V gene sequence: CDR1 SNHLY, CDR2 FYNNEI. Trimming took 4 bases from V and 13 from J; bases not matched to a gene: 7. This CDR3 is 13 amino acids long. CDR3 in DNA: TGTGCCAGCAGTGCGAGACAGGGAGACCCCCTCCACTTT. Residues: CASSARQGDPLHF. The entire variable domain, with the rest obtained from reference TRBV2 and TRBJ1-6, is as follows: EPEVTQTPSHQVTQMGQEVILRCVPISNHLYFYWYRQILGQKVEFLVSFYNNEISEKSEIFDDQFSVERPDGSNFTLKIRSTKLEDSAMYFCASSARQGDPLHFGNGTRLTVT.

This clonotype appeared a few times. The V call is TRBV20-1, the J call TRBJ1-2, with a weak D call TRBD1 (5 bases). V dropped 8 bases and J dropped 3 bases, with 13 bases sitting between them. Per germline, CDR1 DFQATT and CDR2 SNEGSKA (reference sequence). The CDR3 length is 12 residues. This CDR3 is CSPRVGDYGYTF. The CDR3, as DNA: TGCAGTCCAAGGGTAGGGGACTATGGCTACACCTTC.

Many counts were recorded for this clonotype. This rearrangement joins TRBV28 to TRBJ2-1, with D hard to call. From germline, CDR1 is MDHEN and CDR2 SYDVKM. The V end lost 8 bases, the J end lost 0 bases, and 14 bases lay between the germline ends. The length of the CDR3 is 15 residues. The CDR3 here is CASGVGGSSYNEQFF. In DNA form, the CDR3 reads TGTGCCAGCGGGGTAGGTGGAAGCTCCTACAATGAGCAGTTCTTC.

In its sample, this clonotype ranks as medium-sized. The genes are TRBV12-3 or TRBV12-4 and TRBJ2-1; unclear D gene. The V end was cut by 6 bases, the J end by 2 bases, with 14 bases between. This CDR3 spans 15 amino acids. The CDR3 DNA sequence: TGTGCCAGCAGAGTAGACTCCGGCCCCTACAATGAGCAGTTCTTC. Translation gives CASRVDSGPYNEQFF.

The rearrangement joins TRBV28 to TRBJ1-1; possibly TRBD1 for D (5 bases). The germline V gene encodes CDR1 MDHEN and CDR2 SYDVKM. Trimming took 6 bases from V and 4 from J, leaving 12 bases between them. This CDR3 spans 13 amino acids. As DNA, the CDR3 is TGTGCCAGCAGATGGACGGGGGTCACTGAAGCTTTCTTT. This codes for CASRWTGVTEAFF.

This clonotype showed up just a few times. The chain uses TRBV15 and TRBJ2-5; D possibly corresponds to TRBD2 (5 bases). Trimming removed 2 bases at V and 2 bases at J, with 9 bases between. The CDR3 contains 14 residues. Germline values: CDR1 LNHNV, CDR2 YYDKDF (reference sequence). DNA for the CDR3: TGTGCCACCAGCAGACACGGCGGGCAAGAGACCCAGTACTTC. This gives the protein CATSRHGGQETQYF.

The table lists this clonotype with a few counts. The rearrangement joins TRBV11-2 to TRBJ2-3; D not resolved. The V gene's germline CDR1 is SGHAT and CDR2 FQNNGV. With 5 bases removed from V and 4 bases from J, the gap between germline ends came to 10 bases. This CDR3 has 13 amino acids. The CDR3 spells CASSPSPPDTQYF. CDR3 coding DNA: TGTGCCAGCAGCCCCTCACCCCCAGATACGCAGTATTTT.

J is TRBJ2-1 and V is TRBV28, with a tentative D call TRBD1 (6 bases). This CDR3 has 14 residues. Trimming took off 5 bases at V and 2 bases at J, with 10 bases between the two ends. Germline V lookup: CDR1 MDHEN, CDR2 SYDVKM. DNA of the CDR3: TGTGCCAGCAGTGTCCGGGACACCTACAATGAGCAGTTCTTC. Protein sequence: CASSVRDTYNEQFF.

The sample holds many counts of this clonotype. The chain links TRBV29-1 to TRBJ2-4; D possibly matches TRBD1 or TRBD2 (6 bases each). Trimming left V 3 bases short and J 2 bases short, with 17 bases between. Germline loops: CDR1 SQVTM, CDR2 ANQGSEA. This CDR3 contains 16 residues. CDR3 protein: CSVEGGREGPKNIQYF. For the CDR3, the DNA is TGCAGCGTTGAGGGGGGCAGGGAAGGGCCCAAAAACATTCAGTACTTC.

CDR3 loop: CASQGLPGAYEQYF. CDR3 coding DNA: TGTGCCAGCCAAGGGCTTCCAGGGGCCTACGAGCAGTACTTC. The J gene is TRBJ2-7, the V gene TRBV28; a possible D gene is TRBD1 (6 bases). CDR1 and CDR2 from the germline V gene are MDHEN and SYDVKM. V lost 8 bases and J lost 2, with 16 bases in between. The CDR3 is made up of 14 amino acids.

The V call is TRBV9, the J call TRBJ1-1, with 7 bases matching TRBD1. Losses at the gene ends were 4 bases for V and 5 bases for J; bases not matched to a gene: 8. CDR1 and CDR2 (germline): SGDLS, YYNGEE. This CDR3 has 14 amino acids. The CDR3, as DNA: TGTGCCAGCAGCTTACTCGACAGGGATACTGAAGCTTTCTTT. Protein sequence: CASSLLDRDTEAFF.

The chain is built from TRBV6-5 and TRBJ1-3; D ambiguous. Germline values: CDR1 MNHEY, CDR2 SVGAGI. V gave up 0 bases and J gave up 0 bases, with 9 bases separating them. The CDR3 loop spans 16 amino acids. As DNA, the CDR3 is TGTGCCAGCAGTTACTCCGCGGGAAACTCTGGAAACACCATATATTTT. This sequence encodes CASSYSAGNSGNTIYF.

V is TRBV12-1 and J is TRBJ2-1; TRBD2, the table's D call, was not compared with the DNA. TRBV12-1 is a recognized pseudogene. The CDR3 runs 21 residues. The CDR3 region has the DNA TGTGCCAGCAGCATTCGCAAACCTGAGGGGTTAGGCGGGAGGGCCATAAATGAGCAGTTCTTC. Protein product: CASSIRKPEGLGGRAINEQFF.

A few counts support this clonotype. The chain carries TRBV7-6 and TRBJ1-3; no firm D call. Germline V gene lookup returns CDR1 SGHVS and CDR2 FNYEAQ. The V end was cut by 5 bases, the J end by 4 bases, with 12 bases between. The CDR3 is 14 residues long. The CDR3 reads CASSRGMSGNTIYF. CDR3 DNA sequence: TGTGCCAGCAGCCGCGGAATGTCGGGAAACACCATATATTTT.

The gene calls are TRBV3-1 and TRBJ2-1, with 9 bases aligning to TRBD1. Germline loops: CDR1 LGHDT, CDR2 YNNKEL (reference sequence). The CDR3 has 13 residues. J gave up 12 bases and V 3 bases, and 6 bases lay outside the gene matches. The CDR3 DNA sequence: TGTGCCAGCAGCCAGGGACAGGGATTTCGGCAGTTCTTC. This gives the protein CASSQGQGFRQFF.

This clonotype has more than one count but fewer than ten. The rearrangement uses TRBV20-1 and TRBJ1-1; the D gene is possibly TRBD1 (6 bases). V gave up 0 bases and J gave up 7 bases, with 15 bases separating them. Germline V gene sequence: CDR1 DFQATT, CDR2 SNEGSKA (reference sequence). This CDR3 contains 14 residues. The CDR3: CSARDGGLGNEAFF. CDR3 DNA sequence: TGCAGTGCTAGAGATGGGGGCCTTGGAAATGAAGCTTTCTTT.